These T cell receptor beta chains were read from a single sample in a study of preoperative IRX-2 immunotherapy in early breast cancer. Clones were sequenced by immunoSEQ multiplex PCR, and TCRdb holds only the in-frame ones, with some missing. The table lists tens of thousands of clones, roughly 96% of them singletons, with roughly 6.7% in the top ten. The biological material was taken from a patient treated with IRX-2 immunotherapy. These receptor sequences come from a human donor with breast cancer. CDR3s include the opening cysteine and the closing phenylalanine or tryptophan. D genes are given only for firm matches. Part of the rows lack a size; the others show once, few, many or a class for expanded clones.

V	J	size	D	DNA	CDR3
TRBV19	TRBJ1-1	NA	TRBD1	TGTGCCAGTAGCGGGGGGACAGGGGTGCGAGGAGCTTTCTTT	CASSGGTGVRGAFF
TRBV14	TRBJ2-5	NA	NA	TGTGCCAGCAGCCAATGGGACATATCAACGGAGACCCAGTACTTC	CASSQWDISTETQYF
TRBV2	TRBJ2-3	NA	NA	TGTGCCAGCAGTGTAGGAGGGACAGATACGCAGTATTTT	CASSVGGTDTQYF
TRBV11-2	TRBJ1-2	NA	NA	TGTGCCAGCAGCTTATACCCAGGGGCCTGGCACTACACCTTC	CASSLYPGAWHYTF
TRBV27	TRBJ1-5	few	NA	TGTGCCAGCAGTTCGGGGCAAAAAGGGGCTGGTCAGCCCCAGCATTTT	CASSSGQKGAGQPQHF
TRBV28	TRBJ2-4	NA	NA	TGTGCCAGCAGTTTACGGGCCAAAAACATTCAGTACTTC	CASSLRAKNIQYF
TRBV27	TRBJ1-3	NA	NA	TGTGCCAGCAGTTTAGATGACAGTTCTGGAAACACCATATATTTT	CASSLDDSSGNTIYF
TRBV13	TRBJ2-5	NA	NA	TGTGCCAGCAGCTTGACGGGGAAGTACCAAGAGACCCAGTACTTC	CASSLTGKYQETQYF
TRBV20-1	TRBJ2-1	NA	NA	TGCAGCCCGGGACTTGAGCAGTTCTTC	CSPGLEQFF
TRBV5-8	TRBJ1-5	NA	NA	TGTGCCAGCGCCGCCGGGCGCAATCAGCCCCAGCATTTT	CASAAGRNQPQHF
TRBV6-1	TRBJ1-3	NA	NA	TGTGCCAGCAGTGATGATCCGGCCTCTGGAAACACCATATATTTT	CASSDDPASGNTIYF
TRBV7-6	TRBJ2-2	once	NA	TGTGCCAGCAGCTTAAACGCGGGGCCACCCACCGGGGAGCTGTTTTTT	CASSLNAGPPTGELFF
TRBV2	TRBJ2-7	NA	NA	TGTGCCAGCAGAGCCACCGCCTACGAGCAGTACTTC	CASRATAYEQYF
TRBV4-3	TRBJ2-6	NA	NA	TGCGCCAGCAGCCGAGCAGGTCCAACGGAGGGGGCCAACGTCCTGACTTTC	CASSRAGPTEGANVLTF
TRBV5-4	TRBJ2-2	NA	NA	TGTGCCAGCAGCATAGCCGGGACTAACACCGGGGAGCTGTTTTTT	CASSIAGTNTGELFF
TRBV5-1	TRBJ1-5	NA	TRBD1	TGCGCCAGCAGCGCTACTTCCGGGACAGGGGGCAATCAGCCCCAGCATTTT	CASSATSGTGGNQPQHF
TRBV5-1	TRBJ1-1	few	NA	TGCGCCAGCAGCTTGGGACAGCACACTGAAGCTTTCTTT	CASSLGQHTEAFF
TRBV7-3	TRBJ2-5	NA	NA	TGTGCCAGCAGCCCGGCCGGCAGCCCCAGCGGGGAGACCCAGTACTTC	CASSPAGSPSGETQYF
TRBV10-3	TRBJ1-1	NA	NA	TGTGCCATCAGTGATGGGGGAACCAACACTGAAGCTTTCTTT	CAISDGGTNTEAFF
TRBV4-1	TRBJ2-7	NA	TRBD1	TGCGCCAGCAGCCAAGCGACAGGGGAGGCCTACGAGCAGTACTTC	CASSQATGEAYEQYF
TRBV6-5	TRBJ1-6	NA	NA	TGTGCCAGCAGTTACGGGCGATCACCCCTCCACTTT	CASSYGRSPLHF
TRBV6-5	TRBJ1-1	NA	NA	TGTGCCAGCAGTTACTTGAGGGCGGGGGGTGACACTGAAGCTTTCTTT	CASSYLRAGGDTEAFF
TRBV29-1	TRBJ1-2	NA	NA	TGCAGCGTTGAGCCCGGGACTACCTATGGCTACACCTTC	CSVEPGTTYGYTF
TRBV9	TRBJ1-2	NA	NA	TGTGCCAGCAGCGTAGAGGTAGGGAAAAACTATGGCTACACCTTC	CASSVEVGKNYGYTF
TRBV7-3	TRBJ1-1	NA	TRBD1	TGTGCCAGCAGCGGCGGGACAGGGGGCGCGGGCACTGAAGCTTTCTTT	CASSGGTGGAGTEAFF
TRBV5-1	TRBJ1-5	NA	TRBD1	TGCGCCAGCAGCAGTGGGACAGGGGATGGTCAGCCCCAGCATTTT	CASSSGTGDGQPQHF
TRBV6-5	TRBJ1-1	NA	NA	TGTGCCAGCAGTTACGGAGGGATGAACACTGAAGCTTTCTTT	CASSYGGMNTEAFF
TRBV27	TRBJ2-1	NA	TRBD1	TGTGCCAGCTCCCCGCCGGGACAGATCTACAATGAGCAGTTCTTC	CASSPPGQIYNEQFF
TRBV6-4	TRBJ2-3	medium-sized	NA	TGTGCCAGCAGTGAGAGGAGCACAGATACGCAGTATTTT	CASSERSTDTQYF
TRBV19	TRBJ1-2	once	NA	TGTGCCAGTAAATCAAGGGGGAACTATGGCTACACCTTC	CASKSRGNYGYTF
TRBV28	TRBJ2-1	NA	NA	TGTGCCAGCAGCCCCCTGTACGAAGGATACTCCTACAATGAGCAGTTCTTC	CASSPLYEGYSYNEQFF
TRBV19	TRBJ2-1	NA	NA	TGTGCCAGTATGGGTCGGGCTGCCTACAATGAGCAGTTCTTC	CASMGRAAYNEQFF
TRBV5-1	TRBJ2-1	NA	TRBD2	TGCGCCAGCAGCGGTCGTAGCGGGTACGAAGATGAGCAGTTCTTC	CASSGRSGYEDEQFF
TRBV25-1	TRBJ1-2	NA	NA	TGTGCCAGCCGATCCATCGGGACTCCTTATGGCTACACCTTC	CASRSIGTPYGYTF
TRBV18	TRBJ2-5	once	TRBD1	TGTGCCAGCTCGACGACAGGGTATGAGACCCAGTACTTC	CASSTTGYETQYF
TRBV10-3	TRBJ1-5	NA	NA	TGTGCCTCGAGGGGGGGGGATAGCAATCAGCCCCAGCATTTT	CASRGGDSNQPQHF
TRBV13	TRBJ2-3	NA	NA	TGTGCCAGCAGCCGCCGCGGGGCAGCTAGCACAGATACGCAGTATTTT	CASSRRGAASTDTQYF
TRBV28	TRBJ1-1	NA	TRBD1	TGTGCCAGCAGCTTGCTTGGGACAGGGGACACTGAAGCTTTCTTT	CASSLLGTGDTEAFF
TRBV7-9	TRBJ2-7	NA	TRBD2	TGTGCCAGCAGCTCATTAGCGGGGCGCTCCTACGAGCAGTACTTC	CASSSLAGRSYEQYF
TRBV28	TRBJ2-7	NA	NA	TGTGCCAGCAGAAGGGCCTCCTACGAGCAGTACTTC	CASRRASYEQYF
TRBV4-2	TRBJ2-5	once	TRBD2	TGTGCCAGCAGCCAAGATGGGACTAGCGGCGGAGAGACCCAGTACTTC	CASSQDGTSGGETQYF
TRBV6-5	TRBJ1-1	NA	NA	TGTGCCAGCAGTTACTCGACAGGACCGAACACTGAAGCTTTCTTT	CASSYSTGPNTEAFF
TRBV27	TRBJ2-3	NA	NA	TGTGCCAGCAGTACCTGGGAGAACAAGGATACGCAGTATTTT	CASSTWENKDTQYF
TRBV29-1	TRBJ1-1	NA	TRBD1	TGCAGCGTTAAACAGGGGGATACTGAAGCTTTCTTT	CSVKQGDTEAFF
TRBV28	TRBJ2-1	NA	NA	TGTGCCAGCAGTTTGGTAGCGCGCGAGCAGTTCTTC	CASSLVAREQFF
TRBV7-2	TRBJ2-3	NA	NA	TGTGCCAGCAGCTTAAAGAAGTGGGAGTTCAGCACAGATACGCAGTATTTT	CASSLKKWEFSTDTQYF
TRBV10-2	TRBJ2-7	NA	TRBD2	TGCGCCAGCTCAAGGTACGGGACTAGCGGCAACCCGTACGAGCAGTACTTC	CASSRYGTSGNPYEQYF
TRBV6-5	TRBJ2-2	NA	TRBD1	TGTGCCAGCAGCCGAGACAGGGGGCGCACCGGGGAGCTGTTTTTT	CASSRDRGRTGELFF
TRBV5-1	TRBJ2-7	NA	NA	TGCGCCAGCAGCTCTTACTCATCCCACTACGAGCAGTACTTC	CASSSYSSHYEQYF
TRBV5-6	TRBJ2-1	NA	TRBD1	TGTGCCAGCAGCTGGGGACAGGGCTCCTACAATGAGCAGTTCTTC	CASSWGQGSYNEQFF
TRBV2	TRBJ2-7	NA	TRBD2	TGTGCCAGCAGGCCGCAGCGGGGGGGTTCCTACGAGCAGTACTTC	CASRPQRGGSYEQYF
TRBV7-3	TRBJ1-5	NA	NA	TGTGCCAGCAGCTTGGACGGTCCCAATCAGCCCCAGCATTTT	CASSLDGPNQPQHF